Described below is a single TCR beta chain sequence and its context. Its antigen is undetermined. Possible read error: a much larger clone is one base away. The data were taken from a study of T-cell reconstitution after alpha-beta-depleted transplantation in children. Findings and caveats of the study: After one year, T-cell counts and TCRbeta diversity mostly came from new T cells.

CDR1 SGHAT and CDR2 FQNNGV come from the germline V gene. With 4 bases removed from V and 7 bases from J, the gap between germline ends came to 9 bases. There are 12 residues in the CDR3. Unique molecular identifiers were incorporated when the TCRbeta library was constructed. TCRdb fed the PCR reads into MiXCR, producing one record per CDR3 protein. The sample lists 190,000 or so distinct CDR3 sequences, roughly 6.5% occurring once. Sample: PBMCs, taken before TCRalphabeta/CD19-depleted stem cell transplant. This clonotype was sampled from a girl under three years old with combined immunodeficiency, due to receive a stem cell transplant. The rearrangement uses TRBV11-2 and TRBJ2-3, with D uncertain. CDR3 amino acids: CASSWKGNTQYF. For the CDR3, the DNA is TGTGCCAGCAGCTGGAAGGGCAATACGCAGTATTTT.